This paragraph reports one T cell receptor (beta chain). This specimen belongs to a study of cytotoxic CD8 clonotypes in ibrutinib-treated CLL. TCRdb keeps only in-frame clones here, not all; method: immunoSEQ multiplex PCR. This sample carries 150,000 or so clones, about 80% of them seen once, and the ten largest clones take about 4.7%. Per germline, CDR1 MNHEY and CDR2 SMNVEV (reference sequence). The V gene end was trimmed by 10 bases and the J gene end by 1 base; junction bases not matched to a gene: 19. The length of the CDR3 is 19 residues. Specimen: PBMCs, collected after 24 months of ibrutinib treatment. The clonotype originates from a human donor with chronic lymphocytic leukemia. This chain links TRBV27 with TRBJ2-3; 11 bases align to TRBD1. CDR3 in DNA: TGTGCCACCCTCCCGACGGACAGGGGGCCCGGGTTGGGCACAGATACGCAGTATTTT. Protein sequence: CATLPTDRGPGLGTDTQYF.